There are many counts of the clone carrying this T cell receptor beta chain. Its matching antigen is unknown. These data come from a study of spatial heterogeneity in lung cancer. Whole-study findings and limits: Intratumoral expanded alpha and beta TCR counts were found to track tumor mutation counts. Of the expanded TCRs, ubiquitous and regional counts tracked the counts of ubiquitous and regional nonsynonymous mutations, respectively.

Time point specified: sample taken at primary tumor resection. With 1 base removed from V and 0 bases from J, the gap between germline ends came to 5 bases. The CDR3 sequence is 13 residues long. Germline V CDR1 and CDR2: SGHRS, YFSETQ. Every molecule of TCR cDNA had its own unique molecular identifier. TCRdb ran MiXCR on the 5' RACE reads and lists one entry per CDR3 protein. The sample yields some 6,300 distinct CDR3 sequences, approximately 1.2% seen once. The chain recombines TRBV5-1 with TRBJ2-7; D gene ambiguous. The clonotype originates from a male donor with early-stage non-small cell lung cancer. The sample here was lung tumor tissue, taken at surgery. The CDR3 here is CASSLRSSYEQYF. The CDR3 DNA sequence: TGCGCCAGCAGCTTGAGGAGCTCCTACGAGCAGTACTTC.